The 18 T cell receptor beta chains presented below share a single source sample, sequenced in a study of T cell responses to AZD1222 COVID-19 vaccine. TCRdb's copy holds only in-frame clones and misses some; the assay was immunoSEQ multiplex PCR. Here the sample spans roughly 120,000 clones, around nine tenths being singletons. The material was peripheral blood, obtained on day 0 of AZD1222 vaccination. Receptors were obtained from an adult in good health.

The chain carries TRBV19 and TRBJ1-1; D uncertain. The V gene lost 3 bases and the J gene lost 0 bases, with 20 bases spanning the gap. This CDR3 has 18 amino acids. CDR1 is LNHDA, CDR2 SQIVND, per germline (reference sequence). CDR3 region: CASSILLPREYMNTEAFF. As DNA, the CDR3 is TGTGCCAGTAGTATCCTCCTGCCAAGGGAATACATGAACACTGAAGCTTTCTTT.

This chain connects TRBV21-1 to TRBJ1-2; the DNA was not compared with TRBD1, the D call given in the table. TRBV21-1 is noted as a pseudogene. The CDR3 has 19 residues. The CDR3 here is CASSDPSKEGTGSDYGYTF. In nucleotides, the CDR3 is TGTGCCAGCAGTGATCCTTCTAAAGAGGGGACAGGGAGTGACTATGGCTACACCTTC.

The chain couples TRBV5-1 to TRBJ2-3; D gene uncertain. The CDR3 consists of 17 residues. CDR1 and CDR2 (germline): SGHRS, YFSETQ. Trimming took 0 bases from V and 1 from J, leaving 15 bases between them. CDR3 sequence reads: CASSLVGRGLGTDTQYF. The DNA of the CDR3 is TGCGCCAGCAGCTTGGTTGGACGAGGTCTTGGCACAGATACGCAGTATTTT.

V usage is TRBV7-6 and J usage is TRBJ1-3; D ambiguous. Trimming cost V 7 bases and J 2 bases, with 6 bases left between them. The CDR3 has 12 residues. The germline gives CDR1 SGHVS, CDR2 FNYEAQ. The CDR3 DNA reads TGTGCCAGCACCAGTCCTGGAAACACCATATATTTT. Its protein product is CASTSPGNTIYF.

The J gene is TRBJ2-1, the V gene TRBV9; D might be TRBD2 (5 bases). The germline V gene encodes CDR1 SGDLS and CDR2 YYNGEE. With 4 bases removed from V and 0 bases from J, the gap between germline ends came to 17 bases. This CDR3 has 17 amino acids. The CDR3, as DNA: TGTGCCAGCAGCCATTCTTTAGCGCCCAGCTCCTACAATGAGCAGTTCTTC. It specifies CASSHSLAPSSYNEQFF.

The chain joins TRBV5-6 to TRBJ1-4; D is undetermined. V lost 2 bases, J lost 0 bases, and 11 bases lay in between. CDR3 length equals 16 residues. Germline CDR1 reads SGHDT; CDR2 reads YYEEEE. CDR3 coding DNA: TGTGCCAGCAGCTTCATTCCTGGGACAACTAATGAAAAACTGTTTTTT. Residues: CASSFIPGTTNEKLFF.

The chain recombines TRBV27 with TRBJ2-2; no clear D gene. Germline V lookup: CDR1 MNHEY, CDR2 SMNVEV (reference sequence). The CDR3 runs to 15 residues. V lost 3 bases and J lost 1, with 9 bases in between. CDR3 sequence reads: CASSLSVGNTGELFF. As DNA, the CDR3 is TGTGCCAGCAGTTTGAGCGTTGGGAACACCGGGGAGCTGTTTTTT.

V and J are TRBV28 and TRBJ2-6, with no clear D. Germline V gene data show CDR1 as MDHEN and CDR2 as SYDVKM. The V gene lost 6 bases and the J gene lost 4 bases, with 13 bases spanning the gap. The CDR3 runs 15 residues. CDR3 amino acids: CASSPPQRGANVLTF. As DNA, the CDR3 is TGTGCCAGCAGCCCGCCCCAACGGGGGGCCAACGTCCTGACTTTC.

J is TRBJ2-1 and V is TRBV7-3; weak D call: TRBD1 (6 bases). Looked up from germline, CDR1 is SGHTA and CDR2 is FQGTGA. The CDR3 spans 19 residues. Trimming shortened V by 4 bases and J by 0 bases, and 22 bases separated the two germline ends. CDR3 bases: TGTGCCAGCAGCTCTCTGGACAGTTCCGATAAGAGCTCCTACAATGAGCAGTTCTTC. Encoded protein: CASSSLDSSDKSSYNEQFF.

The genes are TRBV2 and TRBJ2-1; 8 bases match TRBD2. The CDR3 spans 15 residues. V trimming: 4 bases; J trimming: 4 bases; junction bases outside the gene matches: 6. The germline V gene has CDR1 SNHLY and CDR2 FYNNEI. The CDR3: CASSVSGSEYNEQFF. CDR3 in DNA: TGTGCCAGCAGTGTGAGCGGGAGTGAGTACAATGAGCAGTTCTTC.

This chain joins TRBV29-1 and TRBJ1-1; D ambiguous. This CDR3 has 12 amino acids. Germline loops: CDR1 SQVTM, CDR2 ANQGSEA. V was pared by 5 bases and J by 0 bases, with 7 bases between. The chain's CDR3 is CSVSPLNTEAFF. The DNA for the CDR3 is TGCAGCGTTTCACCGTTGAACACTGAAGCTTTCTTT.

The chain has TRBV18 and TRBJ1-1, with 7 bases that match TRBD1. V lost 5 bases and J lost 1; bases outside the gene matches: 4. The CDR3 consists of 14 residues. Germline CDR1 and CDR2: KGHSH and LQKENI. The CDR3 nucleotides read TGTGCCAGCTCATCGGGGACAGCGAACACTGAAGCTTTCTTT. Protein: CASSSGTANTEAFF.

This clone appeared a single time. Written as DNA, the CDR3 is TGTGCCAGCAGCCAAGGGAGAAAGCAGTTCTTC. Its protein product is CASSQGRKQFF. The chain employs TRBV3-1 (or the pseudogene TRBV3-2) and TRBJ2-1; no clear D. The CDR3 runs 11 residues. Trimming left V 1 base short and J 11 bases short, with 6 bases between. Germline assignment: CDR1 LGHDT and CDR2 YNNKEL (reference sequence).

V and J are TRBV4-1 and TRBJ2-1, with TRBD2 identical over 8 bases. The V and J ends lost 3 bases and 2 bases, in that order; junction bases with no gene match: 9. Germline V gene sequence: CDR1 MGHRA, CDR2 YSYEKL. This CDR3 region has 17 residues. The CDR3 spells CASSHGPGRGTYNEQFF. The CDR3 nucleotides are TGCGCCAGCAGCCACGGACCCGGGAGGGGGACCTACAATGAGCAGTTCTTC.

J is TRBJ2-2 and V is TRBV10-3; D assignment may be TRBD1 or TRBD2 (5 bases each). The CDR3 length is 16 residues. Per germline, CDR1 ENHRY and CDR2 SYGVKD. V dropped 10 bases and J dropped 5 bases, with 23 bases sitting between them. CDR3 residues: CATATRPGTITGELFF. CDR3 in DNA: TGTGCCACTGCCACCCGTCCCGGGACCATTACCGGGGAGCTGTTTTTT.

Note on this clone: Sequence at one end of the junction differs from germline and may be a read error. CDR3 sequence (DNA): TGTGCTAGTGGCTTGGACGGCGGCTCCTACAATGAGCAGTTCTTC. Its translation: CASGLDGGSYNEQFF. This chain links TRBV12-5 with TRBJ2-1; no clear D. The CDR3 runs 15 residues. CDR1 is LGHNT, CDR2 FRNRAP, per germline.

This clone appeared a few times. CDR3 region: CATRSLTGELFF. As DNA, the CDR3 is TGTGCCACCCGCTCCCTCACCGGGGAGCTGTTTTTT. The V gene is TRBV24-1, the J gene TRBJ2-2; no clear D gene. The CDR3 extends over 12 amino acids. Germline CDR1 KGHDR, CDR2 SFDVKD. V lost 9 bases and J lost 4, with 8 bases in between.

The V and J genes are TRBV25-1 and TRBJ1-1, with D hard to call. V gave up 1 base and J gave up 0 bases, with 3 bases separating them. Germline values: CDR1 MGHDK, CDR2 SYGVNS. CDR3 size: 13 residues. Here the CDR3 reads CASSESMNTEAFF. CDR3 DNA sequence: TGTGCCAGCAGTGAATCTATGAACACTGAAGCTTTCTTT. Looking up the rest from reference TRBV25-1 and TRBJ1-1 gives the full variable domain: EADIYQTPRYLVIGTGKKITLECSQTMGHDKMYWYQQDPGMELHLIHYSYGVNSTEKGDLSSESTVSRIRTEHFPLTLESARPSHTSQYLCASSESMNTEAFFGQGTRLTVV.